This record looks at one T cell receptor (beta chain) sequence and its context. These data are taken from a study of CD8 T cells in Susac syndrome. Reverse transcription of roughly 0.45 to 1 ug RNA used random hexamers. Across 54 Vbeta and 13 Jbeta, immunoSEQ multiplex PCR amplified TCR beta CDR3. MiXCR, applied by TCRdb to the immunoSEQ multiplex PCR reads, yields one record per CDR3 protein. This sample carries approximately 150,000 distinct CDR3 sequences, under 95% of them seen once, and the ten largest clones take under 0.085%. Per germline, CDR1 MNHEY and CDR2 SVGEGT. Trimming stripped 6 bases from V and 0 bases from J, with 6 bases between. The CDR3 runs to 14 residues.

The source of this sequence is a human donor in good health. Sequencing was carried out using CD4+ T cells from PBMCs. This chain links TRBV6-2 or TRBV6-3 with TRBJ1-6; D is uncertain. This CDR3 is CASRVSSYNSPLHF. The CDR3 nucleotides read TGTGCCAGCAGAGTCAGCTCCTATAATTCACCCCTCCACTTT.